Sequencing of this T cell receptor (beta chain) was carried out in a study of OX40 agonist ivuxolimab in advanced cancers. The overall study: Of mixed ages from about 23 to 79 and averaging roughly 60 years, the group was almost 85% male.

The data were produced by immunoSEQ multiplex PCR, yet TCRdb's version contains in-frame clones alone and is incomplete. The table lists over 60,000 clones, approximately 92% of them singletons. The germline CDR1 and CDR2 sequences are SGHVS and FQNEAQ. Deletions cut 5 bases from V and 8 bases from J, with 21 bases between. The CDR3 covers 16 residues. This sequence was found in an adult with an advanced solid tumor such as melanoma, head and neck, liver or kidney cancer. The sample consisted of CD4+ or CD8+ T cells sorted from blood, taken in a trial of the OX40 agonist ivuxolimab. The rearrangement joins TRBV7-8 to TRBJ1-4, with D tentatively TRBD1 (6 bases). CDR3 amino acids: CASSHNPGTGGEKLFF. The CDR3 nucleotides are TGTGCCAGCAGCCACAATCCAGGGACTGGGGGCGAAAAACTGTTTTTT.